This record looks at one TCR beta chain sequence and its context. Each participant with HIV received care in the United States. These data originate in a study of long-term antiretroviral therapy in people with HIV. Per the germline V gene, CDR1 is SGHRS and CDR2 is YFSETQ. Trimming took 1 base from V and 1 from J, leaving 9 bases between them. This CDR3 contains 15 residues. At survey level, the immunoSEQ assay was run in its v3.0 version. Sequencing was performed with immunoSEQ multiplex PCR; in TCRdb, only in-frame clones are kept and a portion is missing. This sample has more than 15,000 clones, with about three quarters found just once.

Sample: unsorted PBMCs, taken 2.9 years after starting antiretroviral therapy. The chain links TRBV5-1 to TRBJ1-5; a weak D match, TRBD1 (5 bases). The receptor comes from a woman under 40 with HIV. This CDR3 is CASSLSTGSNQPQHF. The CDR3 nucleotides are TGCGCCAGCAGCTTGTCAACAGGAAGCAATCAGCCCCAGCATTTT.